Following are 22 T cell receptor beta chains from one sample sequenced in a study of regulatory T cells in long-lasting Graves disease. iRepertoire HTBI primers and Arm-PCR of CDR3 regions built TCR beta libraries. TCRdb re-called the multiplex PCR reads with MiXCR, one entry per CDR3 protein. The sample lists more than 350,000 distinct CDR3 sequences, 21% occurring once. Time point here: persistent/refractory GD, antithyroid drugs over 5 years with positive TRAb. PBMC RNA was the source of the TCR library. The sequences come from peripheral blood mononuclear cells (PBMCs), collected when the disease was refractory, from a patient treated with antithyroid drugs. Receptor source: a female donor with Graves disease.

This clonotype came up once. The chain is built from TRBV7-8 and TRBJ1-2, with D maybe TRBD1 (5 bases). Germline V gene data show CDR1 as SGHVS and CDR2 as FQNEAQ. The CDR3 length is 18 residues. The V gene lost 2 bases and the J gene lost 4 bases, with 23 bases spanning the gap. The DNA for the CDR3 is TGTGCCAGCAGCTTATATCCCCCCAGGGCAGGGTCGAGCTATGGCTACACCTTC. Translated: CASSLYPPRAGSSYGYTF.

This clonotype was observed many times. The rearrangement uses TRBV6-1 and TRBJ2-7; 7 nucleotides align to TRBD2. Unmatched junction bases numbered 7, after V lost 7 bases and J lost 1 base. The germline gives CDR1 MNHNS, CDR2 SASEGT. The CDR3 loop spans 14 amino acids. CDR3: CASNRDYLSYEQYF. The CDR3 DNA reads TGTGCCAGCAACCGGGACTACCTTTCCTACGAGCAGTACTTC.

The chain combines TRBV7-9 with TRBJ2-5; 11 positions agree with TRBD2. The CDR3 runs 17 residues. J gave up 4 bases and V 1 base, and 8 bases lay outside the gene matches. In germline, CDR1 is SEHNR, CDR2 FQNEAQ (reference sequence). In DNA, the CDR3 is TGTGCCAGCAGCTTAGTCTCCGTACTAGCGGGAGTAGAGACCCAGTACTTC. As protein: CASSLVSVLAGVETQYF.

The CDR3 nucleotides read TGCAGTGCTCCCTCCGCGGGACTAGCGGGAGTTGAGCAGTACTTC. It specifies CSAPSAGLAGVEQYF. The chain carries TRBV20-1 and TRBJ2-7; the match to TRBD2 covers 14 bases. Trimming removed 5 bases from V and 7 bases from J; junction bases left unmatched: 10. CDR1 is DFQATT and CDR2 is SNEGSKA in the germline V gene (reference sequence). The CDR3 sequence is 15 residues long.

A few counts support this clonotype. This chain links TRBV3-1 with TRBJ2-5; 7 nucleotides agree with TRBD1. J gave up 0 bases and V 3 bases, and 4 bases lay outside the gene matches. CDR1 and CDR2 (germline): LGHDT, YNNKEL (reference sequence). This CDR3 is 15 amino acids long. CDR3 loop: CASSHWGQNQETQYF. The CDR3, as DNA: TGTGCCAGCAGCCATTGGGGACAGAACCAAGAGACCCAGTACTTC.

The rearrangement uses TRBV19 and TRBJ1-5; D remains ambiguous. Looked up from germline, CDR1 is LNHDA and CDR2 is SQIVND (reference sequence). Trimming stripped 0 bases from V and 0 bases from J, with 15 bases between. This CDR3 is 18 amino acids long. CDR3 nucleotide sequence: TGTGCCAGTAGTATAGATCTATCGACGGTCTATAGCAATCAGCCCCAGCATTTT. It specifies CASSIDLSTVYSNQPQHF.

This clonotype was seen ten or more times. One junction end disagrees with the germline gene, perhaps due to a read error. The chain has TRBV27 and TRBJ2-5; 8 bases fit TRBD2. The germline gives CDR1 MNHEY, CDR2 SMNVEV (reference sequence). The CDR3 length is 16 residues. The CDR3 protein is CASSLTTSGQQGTQYF. The CDR3 bases are TGTGCCAGCAGTTTAACTACTAGCGGACAGCAAGGGACCCAGTACTTC.

This clonotype was seen repeatedly, ten times or more. The chain is built from TRBV2 and TRBJ1-5; D not resolved. Deletions cut 8 bases from V and 7 bases from J, with 3 bases between. Per the germline V gene, CDR1 is SNHLY and CDR2 is FYNNEI. This CDR3 spans 9 amino acids. The CDR3 region has the DNA TGTGCCAGCGTCCAGCCCCAGCATTTT. As protein: CASVQPQHF. The entire variable domain, with the rest obtained from reference TRBV2 and TRBJ1-5, is as follows: EPEVTQTPSHQVTQMGQEVILRCVPISNHLYFYWYRQILGQKVEFLVSFYNNEISEKSEIFDDQFSVERPDGSNFTLKIRSTKLEDSAMYFCASVQPQHFGDGTRLSIL.

This clonotype has a handful of counts. A read error may account for a junction end that differs from germline. The chain has TRBV27 and TRBJ2-5; perhaps TRBD2 as D (5 bases). The CDR3 loop spans 13 amino acids. CDR1 and CDR2 from the germline V gene are MNHEY and SMNVEV (reference sequence). In DNA form, the CDR3 reads TGTGCCGGCAGTCCAGAGGGTTCGGAGACCCAGTACTTC. Amino acids: CAGSPEGSETQYF.

The genes are TRBV6-1 and TRBJ2-3; D unclear. Germline loops: CDR1 MNHNS, CDR2 SASEGT. This CDR3 region has 13 residues. V lost 8 bases and J lost 3, with 12 bases in between. This CDR3 reads CASADLGTDTQYF. CDR3 sequence (DNA): TGTGCCAGCGCCGACCTAGGGACAGATACGCAGTATTTT.

CDR3 residues: CSARPWGLENIQYF. The CDR3 nucleotides read TGCAGTGCTAGGCCATGGGGGCTAGAAAACATTCAGTACTTC. This sequence joins TRBV20-1 and TRBJ2-4; D perhaps matches TRBD1 (6 bases). CDR1 and CDR2 from the germline V gene are DFQATT and SNEGSKA (reference sequence). The CDR3 is 14 residues long. The germline V and J ends were trimmed by 3 bases and 5 bases, with 14 bases remaining between them.

This clonotype was seen more than once but under ten times. The DNA of the CDR3 is TGTGCCAGCTCACCGGCCAAGGGAAGGGAAAAACTGTTTTTT. Amino acid sequence: CASSPAKGREKLFF. This sequence joins TRBV18 and TRBJ1-4; D remains unclear. The ends were cut back, 3 bases at V and 8 bases at J, with 13 bases in the middle. This CDR3 spans 14 amino acids. The germline gives CDR1 KGHSH, CDR2 LQKENI.

The chain couples TRBV10-3 to TRBJ2-1, with D unresolved. V was shortened by 3 bases and J by 5 bases, with 11 bases between the two germline ends. The CDR3 loop spans 14 amino acids. CDR1 is ENHRY, CDR2 SYGVKD, per germline. The CDR3 coding sequence is TGTGCCATCAGTGAAGGAGACTTAAACAATGAGCAGTTCTTC. As protein: CAISEGDLNNEQFF.

The chain has TRBV7-9 and TRBJ2-3; the D gene is possibly TRBD2 (6 bases). Per the germline V gene, CDR1 is SEHNR and CDR2 is FQNEAQ (reference sequence). The CDR3 spans 15 residues. With 3 bases removed from V and 6 bases from J, the gap between germline ends came to 16 bases. In nucleotides, the CDR3 is TGTGCCAGCAGCTTTCTGGGGGGTCCTGCGGATACGCAGTATTTT. Residues: CASSFLGGPADTQYF.

This clonotype has at least ten counts. The CDR3 reads CASNQVGDTGELFF. The CDR3 DNA follows: TGTGCCAGCAACCAAGTGGGAGACACCGGGGAGCTGTTTTTT. The chain combines TRBV9 with TRBJ2-2; the D gene is possibly TRBD2 (5 bases). In germline, CDR1 is SGDLS, CDR2 YYNGEE. This CDR3 contains 14 residues. V lost 6 bases to trimming and J lost 3 bases, with 12 bases between them.

The chain is built from TRBV12-3 or TRBV12-4 and TRBJ2-2; weak D call: TRBD2 (6 bases). V dropped 1 base and J dropped 6 bases, with 15 bases sitting between them. The CDR3 sequence is 16 residues long. The CDR3 spells CASSLVGGVMAGELFF. CDR3 DNA: TGTGCCAGCAGTTTAGTGGGCGGGGTCATGGCCGGGGAGCTGTTTTTT.

This clonotype was seen many times. The chain carries TRBV29-1 and TRBJ2-1; D possibly corresponds to TRBD2 (5 bases). Deletions cut 5 bases from V and 4 bases from J, with 6 bases between. The V gene's germline CDR1 is SQVTM and CDR2 ANQGSEA. There are 11 residues in the CDR3. CDR3 coding DNA: TGCAGCGTTAGAGGGTACAATGAGCAGTTCTTC. Amino acid sequence: CSVRGYNEQFF.

This clonotype was seen just once. A read error may be the cause here, since a much bigger clone is one base away. The V gene is TRBV19, the J gene TRBJ1-3, with D perhaps matching TRBD1 (5 bases). The CDR3 has 14 residues. Germline V gene data show CDR1 as LNHDA and CDR2 as SQIVND (reference sequence). The CDR3 DNA reads TGTGCCAGTAGTATCGACAGCTCTGAAAACACCATATATTTT. Translating it yields CASSIDSSENTIYF.

This clonotype was recorded many times. The rearrangement uses TRBV29-1 and TRBJ2-5, with 7 bases identical to TRBD1. The CDR3 sequence is 14 residues long. Unmatched junction bases numbered 12, after V lost 7 bases and J lost 4 bases. Per the germline V gene, CDR1 is SQVTM and CDR2 is ANQGSEA. CDR3 region: CSAADEGASETQYF. Written as DNA, the CDR3 is TGCAGCGCCGCGGACGAGGGGGCATCAGAGACCCAGTACTTC.

This chain's CDR3 is CSVLRDTDYEQYF. The CDR3 DNA is TGCAGCGTGCTCCGGGACACCGACTACGAGCAGTACTTC. The chain carries TRBV29-1 and TRBJ2-7; maybe TRBD1 (6 bases). Looked up from germline, CDR1 is SQVTM and CDR2 is ANQGSEA. The CDR3 runs 13 residues. Trimming took 6 bases from V and 3 from J, leaving 15 bases between them.

The chain carries TRBV29-1 and TRBJ1-2, with D possibly matching TRBD1 (5 bases). Looked up from germline, CDR1 is SQVTM and CDR2 is ANQGSEA. The V end lost 4 bases, the J end lost 2 bases, and 11 bases lay between the germline ends. This CDR3 has 13 residues. CDR3 nucleotides: TGCAGCGTTGGGCTCAGGGACAACTATGGCTACACCTTC. It is translated as CSVGLRDNYGYTF.

This clonotype was picked up many times. CDR3 DNA sequence: TGTGCCAGCAGTTTAGGACAGGTCCACCAAGAGACCCAGTACTTC. Amino acid sequence: CASSLGQVHQETQYF. The chain uses TRBV12-3 or TRBV12-4 and TRBJ2-5; D perhaps matches TRBD1 (6 bases). With 1 base removed from V and 0 bases from J, the gap between germline ends came to 9 bases. This CDR3 contains 15 residues.